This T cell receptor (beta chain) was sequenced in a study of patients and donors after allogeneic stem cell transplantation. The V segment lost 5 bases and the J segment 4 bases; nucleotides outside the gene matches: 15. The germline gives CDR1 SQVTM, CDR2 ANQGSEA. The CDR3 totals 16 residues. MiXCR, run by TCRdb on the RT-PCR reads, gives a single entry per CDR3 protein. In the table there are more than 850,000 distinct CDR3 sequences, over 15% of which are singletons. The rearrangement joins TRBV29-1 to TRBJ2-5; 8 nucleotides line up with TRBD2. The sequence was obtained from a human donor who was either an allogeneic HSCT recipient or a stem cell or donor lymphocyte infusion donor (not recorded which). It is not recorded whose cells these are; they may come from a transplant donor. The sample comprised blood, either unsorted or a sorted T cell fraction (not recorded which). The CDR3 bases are TGCAGCGTTCTGCGTTTCGGGCGGGGGGCGTTAGAGACCCAGTACTTC. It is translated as CSVLRFGRGALETQYF.